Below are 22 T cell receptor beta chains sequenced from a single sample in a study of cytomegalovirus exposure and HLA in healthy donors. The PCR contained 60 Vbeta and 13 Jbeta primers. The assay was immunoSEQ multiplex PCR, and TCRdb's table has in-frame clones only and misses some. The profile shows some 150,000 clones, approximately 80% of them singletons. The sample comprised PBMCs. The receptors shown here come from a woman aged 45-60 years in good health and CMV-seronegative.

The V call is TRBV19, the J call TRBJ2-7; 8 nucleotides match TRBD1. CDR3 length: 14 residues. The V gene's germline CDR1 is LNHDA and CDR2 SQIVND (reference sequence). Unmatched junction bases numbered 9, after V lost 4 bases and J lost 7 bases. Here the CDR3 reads CASSNDRGSREQYF. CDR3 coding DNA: TGTGCCAGTAGTAACGACAGGGGCTCTAGGGAGCAGTACTTC.

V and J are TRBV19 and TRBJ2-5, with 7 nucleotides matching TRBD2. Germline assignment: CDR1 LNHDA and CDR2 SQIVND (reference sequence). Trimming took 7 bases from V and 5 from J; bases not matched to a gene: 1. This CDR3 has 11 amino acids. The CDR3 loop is CASTRGETQYF. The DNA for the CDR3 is TGTGCCAGTACGCGGGGGGAGACCCAGTACTTC.

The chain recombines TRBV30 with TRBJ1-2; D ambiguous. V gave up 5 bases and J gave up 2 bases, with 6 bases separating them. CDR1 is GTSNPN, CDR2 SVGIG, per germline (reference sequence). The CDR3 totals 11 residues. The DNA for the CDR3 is TGTGCCTGGGTTCGGAACTATGGCTACACCTTC. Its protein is CAWVRNYGYTF.

The chain's CDR3 is CASSQEGNEKLFF. CDR3 coding DNA: TGTGCCAGCAGTCAGGAGGGTAATGAAAAACTGTTTTTT. The chain is built from TRBV28 and TRBJ1-4; no reliable D call. Trimming left V 5 bases short and J 4 bases short, with 8 bases between. Germline lookup yields CDR1 MDHEN and CDR2 SYDVKM. The CDR3 has 13 amino acids.

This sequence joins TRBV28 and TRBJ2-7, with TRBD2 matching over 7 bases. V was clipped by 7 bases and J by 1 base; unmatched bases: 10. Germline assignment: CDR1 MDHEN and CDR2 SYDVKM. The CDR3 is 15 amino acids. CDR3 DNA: TGTGCCAGCAACAGCGGGGATAGGGCATCCTACGAGCAGTACTTC. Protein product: CASNSGDRASYEQYF.

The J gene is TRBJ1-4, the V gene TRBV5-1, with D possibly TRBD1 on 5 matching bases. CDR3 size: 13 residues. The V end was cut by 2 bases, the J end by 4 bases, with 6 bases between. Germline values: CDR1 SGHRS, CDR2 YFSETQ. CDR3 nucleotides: TGCGCCAGCAGCTTACAGGTTAATGAAAAACTGTTTTTT. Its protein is CASSLQVNEKLFF.

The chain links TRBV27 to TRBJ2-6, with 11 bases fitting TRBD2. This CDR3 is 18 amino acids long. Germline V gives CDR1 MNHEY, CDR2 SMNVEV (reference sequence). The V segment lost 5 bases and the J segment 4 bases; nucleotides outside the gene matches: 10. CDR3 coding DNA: TGTGCCAGCAGTCCCTTTCGGCTAGCGGGAGGCGGGGCCAACGTCCTGACTTTC. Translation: CASSPFRLAGGGANVLTF.

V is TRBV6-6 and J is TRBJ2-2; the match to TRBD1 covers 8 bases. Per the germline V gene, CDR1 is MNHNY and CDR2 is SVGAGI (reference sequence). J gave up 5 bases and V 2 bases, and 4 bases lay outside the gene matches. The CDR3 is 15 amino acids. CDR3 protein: CASSYTGGKTGELFF. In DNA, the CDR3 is TGTGCCAGCAGTTACACAGGGGGAAAAACCGGGGAGCTGTTTTTT.

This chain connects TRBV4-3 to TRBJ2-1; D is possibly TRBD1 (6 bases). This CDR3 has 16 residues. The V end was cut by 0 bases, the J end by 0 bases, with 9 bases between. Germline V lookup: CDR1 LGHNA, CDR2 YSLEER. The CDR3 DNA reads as TGCGCCAGCAGCCAAGACGACAGGCTCTCCTACAATGAGCAGTTCTTC. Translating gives CASSQDDRLSYNEQFF.

CDR3 loop: CASSRGDYGYTF. The CDR3, as DNA: TGTGCCAGCAGTCGCGGGGACTATGGCTACACCTTC. V gene TRBV28 combines with J gene TRBJ1-2; D remains unclear. The CDR3 runs 12 residues. Germline-derived CDR1 and CDR2 are MDHEN and SYDVKM. V was pared by 5 bases and J by 3 bases, with 7 bases between.

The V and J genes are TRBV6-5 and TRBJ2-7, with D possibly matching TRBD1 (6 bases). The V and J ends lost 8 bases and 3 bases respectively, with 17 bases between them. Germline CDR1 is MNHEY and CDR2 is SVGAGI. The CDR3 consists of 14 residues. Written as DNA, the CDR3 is TGTGCCAGCGGTAATACGGGACAACTCTACGAGCAGTACTTC. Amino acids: CASGNTGQLYEQYF.

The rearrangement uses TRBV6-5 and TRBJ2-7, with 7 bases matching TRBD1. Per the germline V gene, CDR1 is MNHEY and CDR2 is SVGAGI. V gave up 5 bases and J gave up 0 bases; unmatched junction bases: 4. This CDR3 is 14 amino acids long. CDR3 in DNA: TGTGCCAGCAGTACTGGGACAGCCTCCTACGAGCAGTACTTC. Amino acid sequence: CASSTGTASYEQYF.

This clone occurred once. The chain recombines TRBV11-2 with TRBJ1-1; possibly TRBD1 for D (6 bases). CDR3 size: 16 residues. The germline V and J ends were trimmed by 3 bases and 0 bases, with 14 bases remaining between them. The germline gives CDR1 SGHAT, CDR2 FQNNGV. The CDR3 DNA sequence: TGTGCCAGCAGCTTGGGGGCAGGTGGCATGAACACTGAAGCTTTCTTT. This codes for CASSLGAGGMNTEAFF.

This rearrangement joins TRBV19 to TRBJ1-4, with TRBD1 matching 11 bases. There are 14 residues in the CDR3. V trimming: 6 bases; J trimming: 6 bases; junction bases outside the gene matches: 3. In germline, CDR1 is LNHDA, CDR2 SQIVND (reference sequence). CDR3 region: CASRDRGRDEKLFF. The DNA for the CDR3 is TGTGCCAGTAGGGACAGGGGGCGGGATGAAAAACTGTTTTTT. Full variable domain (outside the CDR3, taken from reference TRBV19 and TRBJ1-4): DGGITQSPKYLFRKEGQNVTLSCEQNLNHDAMYWYRQDPGQGLRLIYYSQIVNDFQKGDIAEGYSVSREKKESFPLTVTSAQKNPTAFYLCASRDRGRDEKLFFGSGTQLSVL.

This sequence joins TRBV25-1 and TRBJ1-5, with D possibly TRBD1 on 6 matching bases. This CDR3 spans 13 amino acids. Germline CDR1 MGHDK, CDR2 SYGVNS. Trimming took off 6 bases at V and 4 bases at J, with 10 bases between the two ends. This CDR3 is CASSLGQNQPQHF. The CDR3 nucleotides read TGTGCCAGCAGCCTCGGACAGAATCAGCCCCAGCATTTT. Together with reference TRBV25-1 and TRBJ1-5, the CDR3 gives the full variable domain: EADIYQTPRYLVIGTGKKITLECSQTMGHDKMYWYQQDPGMELHLIHYSYGVNSTEKGDLSSESTVSRIRTEHFPLTLESARPSHTSQYLCASSLGQNQPQHFGDGTRLSIL.

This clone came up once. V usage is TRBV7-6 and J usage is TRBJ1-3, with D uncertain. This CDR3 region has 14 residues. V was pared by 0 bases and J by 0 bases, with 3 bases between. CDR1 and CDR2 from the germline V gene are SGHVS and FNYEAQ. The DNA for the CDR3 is TGTGCCAGCAGCTTAGCTTACTCTGGAAACACCATATATTTT. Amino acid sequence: CASSLAYSGNTIYF.

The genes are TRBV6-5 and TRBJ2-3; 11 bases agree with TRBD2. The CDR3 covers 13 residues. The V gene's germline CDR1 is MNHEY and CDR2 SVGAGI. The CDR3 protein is CASGRAVSDTQYF. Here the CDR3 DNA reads TGTGCTAGCGGGAGGGCCGTCTCAGATACGCAGTATTTT.

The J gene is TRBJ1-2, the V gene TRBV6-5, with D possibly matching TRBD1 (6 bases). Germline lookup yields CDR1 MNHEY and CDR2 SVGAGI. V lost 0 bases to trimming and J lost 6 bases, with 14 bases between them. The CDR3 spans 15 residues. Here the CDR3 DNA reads TGTGCCAGCAGTTACTCGGAACAGGGTTGGGATGGCTACACCTTC. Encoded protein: CASSYSEQGWDGYTF.

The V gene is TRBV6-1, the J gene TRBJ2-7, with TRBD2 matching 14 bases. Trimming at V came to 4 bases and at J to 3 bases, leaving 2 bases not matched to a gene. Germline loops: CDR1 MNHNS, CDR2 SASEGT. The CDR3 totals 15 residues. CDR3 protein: CASSGGTSGSYEQYF. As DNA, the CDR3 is TGTGCCAGCAGTGGAGGGACTAGCGGGAGCTACGAGCAGTACTTC.

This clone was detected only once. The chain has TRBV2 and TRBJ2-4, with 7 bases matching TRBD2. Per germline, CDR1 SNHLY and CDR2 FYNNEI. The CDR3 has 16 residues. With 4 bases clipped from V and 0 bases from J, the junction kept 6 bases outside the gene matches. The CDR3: CASSGGGMLAKNIQYF. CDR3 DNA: TGTGCCAGCAGTGGGGGGGGAATGCTAGCCAAAAACATTCAGTACTTC.

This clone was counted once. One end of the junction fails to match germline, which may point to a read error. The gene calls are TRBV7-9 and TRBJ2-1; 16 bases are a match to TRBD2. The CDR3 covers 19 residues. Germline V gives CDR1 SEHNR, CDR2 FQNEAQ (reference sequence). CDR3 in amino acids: CSSSLSGTSGRARMDEQFF. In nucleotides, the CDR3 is TGTTCCAGCAGCTTGTCCGGGACTAGCGGGAGGGCCCGTATGGATGAGCAGTTCTTC.

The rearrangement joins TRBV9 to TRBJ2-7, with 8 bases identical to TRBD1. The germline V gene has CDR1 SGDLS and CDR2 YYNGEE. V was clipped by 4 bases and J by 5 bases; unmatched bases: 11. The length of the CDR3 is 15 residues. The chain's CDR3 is CASSSGLLDRDEQYF. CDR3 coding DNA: TGTGCCAGCAGCTCGGGTCTTTTGGACAGGGACGAGCAGTACTTC.